The 15 T cell receptor beta chains below come from one sample, sequenced in a study of T cell responses to AZD1222 COVID-19 vaccine. The protocol was immunoSEQ multiplex PCR, while the TCRdb copy is restricted to in-frame clones and leaves out a portion. The data hold roughly 50,000 clones, with 87% observed a single time. The sequencing here drew on peripheral blood, taken on day 0 of AZD1222 vaccination. All receptors come from an adult in good health.

The gene calls are TRBV5-1 and TRBJ2-5; tentatively, D is TRBD2 (5 bases). CDR3 length: 14 residues. Trimming took 4 bases from V and 5 from J, leaving 15 bases between them. Germline values: CDR1 SGHRS, CDR2 YFSETQ. CDR3: CASSPGMSEETQYF. CDR3 coding DNA: TGCGCCAGCAGCCCCGGGATGTCCGAGGAGACCCAGTACTTC.

The table lists this clone with a few counts. The chain carries TRBV12-3 or TRBV12-4 and TRBJ1-2; 9 bases agree with TRBD1. After removal of 5 bases from V and 3 bases from J, the junction contained 1 base not matched to a gene. The CDR3 extends over 13 amino acids. As DNA, the CDR3 is TGTGCCAGCAGTACAGGGGGCGACTATGGCTACACCTTC. This translates into CASSTGGDYGYTF.

The chain joins TRBV11-2 to TRBJ1-1, with D hard to call. The CDR3 sequence is 13 residues long. V was clipped by 2 bases and J by 2 bases, with 6 bases between them. Germline-derived CDR1 and CDR2 are SGHAT and FQNNGV. The CDR3 DNA follows: TGTGCCAGCAGCTTACTAGGTAACACTGAAGCTTTCTTT. It codes for CASSLLGNTEAFF.

This clone has only one observation. The chain joins TRBV2 to TRBJ2-7; no firm D call. This CDR3 is 15 amino acids long. Germline CDR1 reads SNHLY; CDR2 reads FYNNEI. Trimming shortened V by 3 bases and J by 2 bases, and 14 bases separated the two germline ends. The CDR3, as DNA: TGTGCCAGCAGTGATGGTCCTAACCCCACCTACGAGCAGTACTTC. Residues: CASSDGPNPTYEQYF.

The chain is built from TRBV6-1 and TRBJ2-7, with D possibly TRBD2 on 6 matching bases. V shed 4 bases and J shed 0 bases, with 16 bases lying between them. Germline assignment: CDR1 MNHNS and CDR2 SASEGT. The CDR3 is 16 residues long. Written as DNA, the CDR3 is TGTGCCAGCAGTGGGAGGGACGGATACAACTCCTACGAGCAGTACTTC. It yields the protein CASSGRDGYNSYEQYF.

The J gene is TRBJ1-5, the V gene TRBV5-8, with 8 bases that match TRBD1. CDR1 and CDR2 from the germline V gene are SGHTS and YDEGEE. The CDR3 spans 17 residues. The V and J ends lost 0 bases and 7 bases, in that order; junction bases with no gene match: 12. The CDR3 DNA reads TGTGCCAGCAGCTTGGCCTGGGCGGACAGGGATGGACAGCCCCAGCATTTT. Its translation is CASSLAWADRDGQPQHF.

The chain carries TRBV5-1 and TRBJ2-3; unclear D gene. Trimming cost V 1 base and J 3 bases, with 12 bases left between them. The CDR3 has 15 residues. Germline lookup yields CDR1 SGHRS and CDR2 YFSETQ. CDR3 amino acids: CASSLPSTSTDTQYF. CDR3 bases: TGCGCCAGCAGCTTGCCCTCCACTTCTACAGATACGCAGTATTTT.

The V gene is TRBV2, the J gene TRBJ1-2; D unresolved. The CDR3 loop spans 13 amino acids. V lost 5 bases, J lost 0 bases, and 7 bases lay in between. Germline V lookup: CDR1 SNHLY, CDR2 FYNNEI. CDR3 coding DNA: TGTGCCAGCAGTCAGAGTACTAACTATGGCTACACCTTC. It translates to CASSQSTNYGYTF.

This rearrangement joins TRBV6-5 to TRBJ1-2; D perhaps matches TRBD1 (5 bases). The germline V and J ends were trimmed by 6 bases and 8 bases, with 16 bases remaining between them. CDR3 length: 13 amino acids. Germline assignment: CDR1 MNHEY and CDR2 SVGAGI. This CDR3 is CASSPIGGGGYTF. The CDR3 region has the DNA TGTGCCAGCAGCCCGATCGGGGGAGGAGGCTACACCTTC.

V gene TRBV7-8 combines with J gene TRBJ2-3, with 7 bases lining up with TRBD2. This CDR3 is 14 amino acids long. The germline V gene encodes CDR1 SGHVS and CDR2 FQNEAQ. V trimming: 4 bases; J trimming: 4 bases; junction bases outside the gene matches: 5. The CDR3 here is CASSSRTSPDTQYF. CDR3 DNA sequence: TGTGCCAGCAGCTCCCGGACTAGTCCAGATACGCAGTATTTT. The entire variable domain, with the rest obtained from reference TRBV7-8 and TRBJ2-3, is as follows: GAGVSQSPRYKVAKRGQDVALRCDPISGHVSLFWYQQALGQGPEFLTYFQNEAQLDKSGLPSDRFFAERPEGSVSTLKIQRTQQEDSAVYLCASSSRTSPDTQYFGPGTRLTVL.

V is TRBV20-1 and J is TRBJ2-1, with unresolved D. The length of the CDR3 is 11 residues. The V and J ends lost 0 bases and 8 bases respectively, with 5 bases between them. Germline CDR1 and CDR2: DFQATT and SNEGSKA (reference sequence). CDR3 sequence: CSARDQYEQFF. The CDR3 region has the DNA TGCAGTGCTAGAGATCAATATGAGCAGTTCTTC.

The chain has TRBV5-8 and TRBJ1-2, with 10 positions matching TRBD1. The CDR3 length is 16 residues. Germline CDR1 reads SGHTS; CDR2 reads YDEGEE. With 2 bases clipped from V and 6 bases from J, the junction kept 10 bases outside the gene matches. The CDR3 coding sequence is TGTGCCAGCAGCTTAGCCTCGACAGGGGGCGCGAATGGCTACACCTTC. Protein: CASSLASTGGANGYTF.

The chain is built from TRBV2 and TRBJ2-5; 10 bases align to TRBD2. This CDR3 comprises 15 residues. The V and J ends lost 7 bases and 0 bases, in that order; junction bases with no gene match: 5. The germline V gene has CDR1 SNHLY and CDR2 FYNNEI. The CDR3 DNA reads TGTGCCAGCACAATTAGCGGGGGGTACCAAGAGACCCAGTACTTC. It yields the protein CASTISGGYQETQYF.

The rearrangement links TRBV5-4 to TRBJ2-5; 8 positions match TRBD1. This CDR3 comprises 13 residues. V shed 4 bases and J 4 bases; nucleotides not matched to a gene: 3. The germline CDR1 and CDR2 sequences are SGHNT and YYREEE (reference sequence). CDR3 sequence: CASSKGQGETQYF. Here the CDR3 DNA reads TGTGCCAGCAGCAAAGGACAGGGAGAGACCCAGTACTTC.

The chain uses TRBV5-1 and TRBJ2-1; TRBD1 agrees at 8 bases. Trimming at V came to 0 bases and at J to 4 bases, leaving 18 bases not matched to a gene. CDR3 length: 20 residues. The V gene's germline CDR1 is SGHRS and CDR2 YFSETQ. CDR3 residues: CASSLDRQGALVSLYNEQFF. As DNA, the CDR3 is TGCGCCAGCAGCTTGGACCGTCAGGGGGCTTTGGTGTCCTTATACAATGAGCAGTTCTTC.